The rows below give T cell receptor beta chains drawn from one sample of a study of T-cell reconstitution after alpha-beta-depleted transplantation in children. Using its own MiXCR run on the PCR reads, TCRdb lists one record per CDR3 protein. The data show about 500,000 distinct CDR3 sequences, about 31% seen once. The material sequenced was PBMCs from the stem cell graft donor, taken from the stem cell graft. These receptors originate from a human donor who donated a stem cell graft to a child with aplastic anemia. The CDR3 runs from the conserved cysteine through the conserved F or W.

>TRBV6-2/TRBV6-3|TRBJ2-2|12
CASSYEAEELFF
>TRBV27|TRBJ2-6|18
CASSRRGRGRTGANVLTF
>TRBV29-1|TRBJ2-2|12
CSAGPITGELFF
>TRBV20-1|TRBJ2-6|13
CSASGRRANVLTF
>TRBV11-2|TRBJ2-2|16
CASTLRRDSYTGELFF
>TRBV5-1|TRBJ2-1|15
CASGLTGTRRHEQFF
>TRBV7-2|TRBJ1-4|15
CASSLDGQGAGKLFF
>TRBV29-1|TRBJ2-3|14
CSVGVRTSTDTQYF
>TRBV4-3|TRBJ2-5|16
CASSQVEGLGGETQYF
>TRBV20-1|TRBJ2-1|15
CSARRGGRAIHEQFF
>TRBV29-1|TRBJ2-7|13
CSVEDDMGYEQYF
>TRBV4-3|TRBJ2-3|18
CASSQDTLREKSADTQYF
>TRBV12-3/TRBV12-4|TRBJ2-1|14
CASSLSNRYNEQFF
>TRBV29-1|TRBJ1-2|15
CSVAGTGGVGYGYTF
>TRBV29-1|TRBJ2-1|17
CSVEDPQREGPYNEQFF
>TRBV12-3/TRBV12-4|TRBJ1-5|15
CASRKQGTSNQPQHF
>TRBV4-3|TRBJ2-7|18
CASSQFAADRGFLDEQYF
>TRBV6-2/TRBV6-3|TRBJ2-1|17
CASSYSGTKGTYNEQFF
>TRBV7-6|TRBJ2-7|18
CASSQAAGGPPSSYEQYF
>TRBV29-1|TRBJ2-5|12
CSVGAPQETQYF
>TRBV12-3/TRBV12-4|TRBJ2-5|14
CASSFQDSQETQYF
>TRBV11-3|TRBJ2-3|17
CASSLSLRAGVADTQYF
>TRBV18|TRBJ1-1|13
CASSPGRPTEAFF
>TRBV30|TRBJ2-1|18
CAWSVRPIGTGVYNEQFF
>TRBV20-1|TRBJ1-2|12
CSAREFGYGYTF
>TRBV4-3|TRBJ2-1|14
CASSQREGGNEQFF
>TRBV27|TRBJ1-2|13
CASRDRANYGYTF
>TRBV11-2|TRBJ2-1|18
CARSILRISGAPYNEQFF
>TRBV12-3/TRBV12-4|TRBJ1-2|16
CASSLTPGQGNYGYTF
>TRBV27|TRBJ2-7|13
CASSLYRGNEQYF
>TRBV11-1|TRBJ2-7|15
CASSRGGLAVYEQYF
>TRBV5-1|TRBJ2-3|12
CASSWERDTQYF
>TRBV28|TRBJ2-1|15
CASIGGLAVYNEQFF
>TRBV7-2|TRBJ2-5|16
CASSLGAAGGGETQYF
>TRBV11-3|TRBJ2-1|15
CASSSWDRAGNEQFF
>TRBV7-2|TRBJ2-6|15
CASSLYATGANVLTF
>TRBV12-3/TRBV12-4|TRBJ1-4|16
CASSFKGQGFNEKLFF
>TRBV20-1|TRBJ1-2|14
CSASQDSANYGYTF
>TRBV7-2|TRBJ2-3|14
CASSLEFGPRRQYF
>TRBV15|TRBJ1-1|15
CATSRDSKTNTEAFF
>TRBV9|TRBJ1-2|16
CASRNERGHSTGGYTF
>TRBV20-1|TRBJ2-1|15
CSAPRGPSSYNEQFF
>TRBV7-2|TRBJ2-3|15
CASSLTAGGEDTQYF
>TRBV28|TRBJ2-7|17
CASRAGAQTGGSYEQYF
>TRBV11-2|TRBJ2-1|14
CASSLAGGPNEQFF
>TRBV6-6|TRBJ1-1|12
CASSYLRGMAFF
>TRBV29-1|TRBJ1-4|13
CRSRRVGDEKLFF
>TRBV29-1|TRBJ1-1|14
CSVDTTVSNTEAFF
>TRBV5-1|TRBJ2-1|13
CASSRQRPNEQFF
>TRBV12-3/TRBV12-4|TRBJ2-5|13
CASRPQGQETQYF
>TRBV15|TRBJ1-5|15
CATGREGGINQPQHF
>TRBV20-1|TRBJ2-2|15
CSARETRADTGELFF
>TRBV20-1|TRBJ2-1|15
CSANSGLADYNEQFF
>TRBV6-5|TRBJ1-1|15
CASSTRTGMNTEAFF
>TRBV11-3|TRBJ2-5|16
CASSFRGLDIGETQYF